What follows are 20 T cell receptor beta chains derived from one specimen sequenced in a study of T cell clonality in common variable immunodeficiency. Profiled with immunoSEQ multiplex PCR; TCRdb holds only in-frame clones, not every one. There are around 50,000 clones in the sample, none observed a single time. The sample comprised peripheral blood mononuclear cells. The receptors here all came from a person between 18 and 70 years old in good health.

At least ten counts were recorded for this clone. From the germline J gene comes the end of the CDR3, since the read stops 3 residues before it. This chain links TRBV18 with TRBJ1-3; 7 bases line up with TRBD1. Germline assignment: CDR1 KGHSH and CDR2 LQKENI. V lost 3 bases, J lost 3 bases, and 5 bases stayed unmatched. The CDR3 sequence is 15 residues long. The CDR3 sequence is CASSPSTGFGNTIYF. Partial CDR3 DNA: TGTGCCAGCTCACCGTCGACAGGGTTTGGAAACACC.

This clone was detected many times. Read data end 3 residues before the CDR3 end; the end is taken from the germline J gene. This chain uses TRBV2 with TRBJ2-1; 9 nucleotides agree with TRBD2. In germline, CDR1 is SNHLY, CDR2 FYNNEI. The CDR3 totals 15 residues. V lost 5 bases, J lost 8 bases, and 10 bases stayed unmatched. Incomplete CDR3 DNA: TGTGCCAGCAGTCAAAGGGCGGGGGGGCAGGATGAG. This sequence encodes CASSQRAGGQDE. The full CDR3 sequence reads CASSQRAGGQDEQFF.

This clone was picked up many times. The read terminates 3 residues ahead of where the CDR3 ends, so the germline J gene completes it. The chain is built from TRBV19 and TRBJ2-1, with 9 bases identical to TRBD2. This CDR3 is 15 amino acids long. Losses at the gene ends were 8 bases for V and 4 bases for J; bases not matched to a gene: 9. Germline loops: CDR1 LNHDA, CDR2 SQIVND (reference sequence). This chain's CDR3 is CASFPSSGAYNEQFF. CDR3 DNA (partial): TGTGCCAGTTTCCCCTCTAGCGGGGCTTACAATGAG.

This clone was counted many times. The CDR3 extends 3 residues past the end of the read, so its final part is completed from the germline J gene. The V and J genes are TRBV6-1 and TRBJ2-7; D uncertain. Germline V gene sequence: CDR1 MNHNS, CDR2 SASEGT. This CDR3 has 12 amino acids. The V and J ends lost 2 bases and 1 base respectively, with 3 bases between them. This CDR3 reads CASSERSYEQYF. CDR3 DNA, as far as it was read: TGTGCCAGCAGTGAACGTTCCTACGAG.

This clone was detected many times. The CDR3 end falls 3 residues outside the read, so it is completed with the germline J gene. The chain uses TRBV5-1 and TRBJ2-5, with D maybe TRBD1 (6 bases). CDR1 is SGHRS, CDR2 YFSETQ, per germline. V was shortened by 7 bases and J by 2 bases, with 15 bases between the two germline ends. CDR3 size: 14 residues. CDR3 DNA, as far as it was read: TGCGCCAGCCGGCCCCGGACAGAACAAGAGACC. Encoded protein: CASRPRTEQET. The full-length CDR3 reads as CASRPRTEQETQYF.

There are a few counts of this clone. The part of the CDR3 DNA that was read is TGTGCCAGTAGTATAGGTACAGGGGGTAGC. Encoded protein: CASSIGTGGS. The entire CDR3 is CASSIGTGGSYTF. The chain carries TRBV19 and TRBJ1-2, with 8 bases lining up with TRBD1. The read comes to an end 3 residues before the CDR3 does, leaving the germline J gene to fill in the end. Germline V lookup: CDR1 LNHDA, CDR2 SQIVND (reference sequence). The CDR3 loop spans 13 amino acids.

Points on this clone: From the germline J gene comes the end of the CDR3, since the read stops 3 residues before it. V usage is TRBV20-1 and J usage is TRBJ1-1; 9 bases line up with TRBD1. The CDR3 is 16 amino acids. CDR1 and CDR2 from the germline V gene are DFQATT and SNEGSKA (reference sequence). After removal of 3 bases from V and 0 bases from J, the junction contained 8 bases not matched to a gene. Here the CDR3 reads CSASRDRATMNTEAFF. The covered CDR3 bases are TGCAGTGCTAGTCGGGACAGGGCAACGATGAACACTGAA.

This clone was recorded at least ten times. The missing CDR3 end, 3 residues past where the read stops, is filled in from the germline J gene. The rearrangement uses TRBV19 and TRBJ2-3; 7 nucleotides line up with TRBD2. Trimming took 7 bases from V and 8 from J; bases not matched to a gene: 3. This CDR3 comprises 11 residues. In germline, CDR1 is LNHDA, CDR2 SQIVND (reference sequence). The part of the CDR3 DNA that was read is TGTGCCAGTAAGGTAGCGGGTACG. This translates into CASKVAGT. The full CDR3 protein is CASKVAGTQYF.

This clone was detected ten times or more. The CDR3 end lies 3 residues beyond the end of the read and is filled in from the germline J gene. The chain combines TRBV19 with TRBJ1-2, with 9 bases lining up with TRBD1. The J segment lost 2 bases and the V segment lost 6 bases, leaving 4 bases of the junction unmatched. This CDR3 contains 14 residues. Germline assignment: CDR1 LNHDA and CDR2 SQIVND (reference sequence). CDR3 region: CASSPGQGNYGYTF. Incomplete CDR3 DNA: TGTGCCAGTAGCCCGGGACAGGGAAACTATGGC.

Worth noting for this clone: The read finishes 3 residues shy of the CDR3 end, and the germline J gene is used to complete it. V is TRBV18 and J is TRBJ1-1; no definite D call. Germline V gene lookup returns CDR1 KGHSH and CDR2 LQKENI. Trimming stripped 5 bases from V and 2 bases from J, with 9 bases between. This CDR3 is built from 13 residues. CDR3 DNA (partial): TGTGCCAGCTCAGGGCAGATTAACACTGAA. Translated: CASSGQINTE. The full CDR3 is CASSGQINTEAFF.

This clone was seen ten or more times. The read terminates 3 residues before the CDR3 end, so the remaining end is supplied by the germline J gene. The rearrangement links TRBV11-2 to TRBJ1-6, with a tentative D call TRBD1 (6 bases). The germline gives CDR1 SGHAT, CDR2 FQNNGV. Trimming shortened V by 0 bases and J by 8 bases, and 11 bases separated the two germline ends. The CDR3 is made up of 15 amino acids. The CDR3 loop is CASSLDGGRDSPLHF. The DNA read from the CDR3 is TGTGCCAGCAGCTTAGACGGGGGGCGGGATTCACCC.

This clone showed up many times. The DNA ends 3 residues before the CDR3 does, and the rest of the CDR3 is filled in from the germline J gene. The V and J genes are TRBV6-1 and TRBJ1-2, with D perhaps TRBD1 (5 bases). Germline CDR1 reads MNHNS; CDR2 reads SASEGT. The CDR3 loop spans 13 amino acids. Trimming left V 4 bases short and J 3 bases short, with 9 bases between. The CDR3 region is CASSVLQDYGYTF. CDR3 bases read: TGTGCCAGCAGTGTTTTACAGGACTATGGC.

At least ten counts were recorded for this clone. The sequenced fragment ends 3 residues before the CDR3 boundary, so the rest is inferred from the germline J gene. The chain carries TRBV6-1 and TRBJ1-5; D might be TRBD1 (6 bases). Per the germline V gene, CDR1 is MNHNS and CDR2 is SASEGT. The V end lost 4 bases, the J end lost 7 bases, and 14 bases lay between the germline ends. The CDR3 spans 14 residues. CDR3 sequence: CASSGDIGRQPQHF. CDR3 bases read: TGTGCCAGCAGTGGGGACATTGGGCGACAGCCC.

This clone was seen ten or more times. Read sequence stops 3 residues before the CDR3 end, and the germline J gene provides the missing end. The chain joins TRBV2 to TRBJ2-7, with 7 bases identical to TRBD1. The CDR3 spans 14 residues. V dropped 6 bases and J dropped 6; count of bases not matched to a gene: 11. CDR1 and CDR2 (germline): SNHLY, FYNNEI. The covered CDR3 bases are TGTGCCAGCAGGGCCCCCGCGACAGGGACCGAG. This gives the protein CASRAPATGTE. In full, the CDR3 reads CASRAPATGTEQYF.

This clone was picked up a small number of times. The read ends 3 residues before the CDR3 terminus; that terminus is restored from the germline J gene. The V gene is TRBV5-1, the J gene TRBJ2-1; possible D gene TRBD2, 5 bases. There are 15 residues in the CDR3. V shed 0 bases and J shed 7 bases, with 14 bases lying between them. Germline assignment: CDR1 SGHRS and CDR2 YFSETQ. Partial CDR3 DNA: TGCGCCAGCAGCTTGGGTTCTTTACGGGGAAATGAG. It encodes CASSLGSLRGNE. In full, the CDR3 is CASSLGSLRGNEQFF.

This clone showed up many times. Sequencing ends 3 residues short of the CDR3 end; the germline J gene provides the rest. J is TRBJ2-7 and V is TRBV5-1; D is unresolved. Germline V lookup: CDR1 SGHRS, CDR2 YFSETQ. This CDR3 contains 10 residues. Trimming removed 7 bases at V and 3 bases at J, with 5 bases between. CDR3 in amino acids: CASWHYEQYF. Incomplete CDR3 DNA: TGCGCCAGCTGGCACTACGAG.

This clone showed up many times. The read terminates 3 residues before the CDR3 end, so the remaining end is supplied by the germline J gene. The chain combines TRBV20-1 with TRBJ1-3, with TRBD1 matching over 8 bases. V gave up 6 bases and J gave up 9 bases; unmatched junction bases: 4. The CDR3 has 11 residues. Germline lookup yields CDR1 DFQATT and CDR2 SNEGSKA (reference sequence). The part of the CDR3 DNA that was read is TGCAGTGCCGGACAGGGACGCACC. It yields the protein CSAGQGRT. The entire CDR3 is CSAGQGRTIYF.

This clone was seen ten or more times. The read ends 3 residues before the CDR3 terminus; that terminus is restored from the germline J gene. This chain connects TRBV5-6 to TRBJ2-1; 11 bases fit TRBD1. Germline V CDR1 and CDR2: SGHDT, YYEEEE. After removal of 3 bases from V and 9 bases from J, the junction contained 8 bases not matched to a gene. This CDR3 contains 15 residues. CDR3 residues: CASSSFGQGAREQFF. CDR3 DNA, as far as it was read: TGTGCCAGCAGCTCGTTCGGACAGGGGGCGCGTGAG.

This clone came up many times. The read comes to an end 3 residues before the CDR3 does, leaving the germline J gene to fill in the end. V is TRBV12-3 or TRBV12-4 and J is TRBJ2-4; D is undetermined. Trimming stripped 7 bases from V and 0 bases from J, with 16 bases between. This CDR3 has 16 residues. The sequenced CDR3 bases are TGTGCCAGCACCACGTCGACTGTGCTAGCCAAAAACATT. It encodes CASTTSTVLAKNI. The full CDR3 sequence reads CASTTSTVLAKNIQYF.

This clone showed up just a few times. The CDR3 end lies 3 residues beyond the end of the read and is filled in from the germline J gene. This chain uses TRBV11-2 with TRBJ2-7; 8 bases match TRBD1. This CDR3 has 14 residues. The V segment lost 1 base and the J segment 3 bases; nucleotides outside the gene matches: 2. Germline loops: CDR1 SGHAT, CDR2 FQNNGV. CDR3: CASSLGGQGYEQYF. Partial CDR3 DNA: TGTGCCAGCAGCTTAGGCGGACAGGGCTACGAG.